The 23 T cell receptor beta chains listed next were all sequenced from one sample in a study of blood T cell repertoires in COVID-19. The protocol was immunoSEQ multiplex PCR, while the TCRdb copy is restricted to in-frame clones and leaves out a portion. In the table there are 200,000 to 300,000 clones, about 87% of which are singletons. Material for sequencing was peripheral blood. The source of these receptors is a human donor in a cohort sampled during active COVID-19.

This clone was observed a single time. The rearrangement joins TRBV6-5 to TRBJ1-2; unclear D gene. The CDR3 spans 16 residues. The V and J ends lost 0 bases and 0 bases respectively, with 11 bases between them. The germline V gene has CDR1 MNHEY and CDR2 SVGAGI. CDR3 DNA sequence: TGTGCCAGCAGTTACTCGGGCGGGCAGCCTAACTATGGCTACACCTTC. It specifies CASSYSGGQPNYGYTF.

J is TRBJ2-3 and V is TRBV6-2 or TRBV6-3; unclear D gene. Trimming pared 2 bases from V and 0 bases from J, leaving 12 bases between. Germline V gene lookup returns CDR1 MNHEY and CDR2 SVGEGT. The CDR3 totals 16 residues. The CDR3 bases are TGTGCCAGCAGTTACATGCGCCGCACTAGCACAGATACGCAGTATTTT. This sequence encodes CASSYMRRTSTDTQYF.

In this sample, this clone turned up a few times. CDR3 in amino acids: CASSTPTSVGQFF. Here the CDR3 DNA reads TGCGCCAGCAGCACCCCTACTAGCGTTGGGCAGTTCTTC. V and J are TRBV5-1 and TRBJ2-1; TRBD2 matches at 7 bases. V lost 4 bases and J lost 12; bases outside the gene matches: 10. The germline V gene encodes CDR1 SGHRS and CDR2 YFSETQ. There are 13 residues in the CDR3. Variable domain in full (rest from reference TRBV5-1 and TRBJ2-1): KAGVTQTPRYLIKTRGQQVTLSCSPISGHRSVSWYQQTPGQGLQFLFEYFSETQRNKGNFPGRFSGRQFSNSRSEMNVSTLELGDSALYLCASSTPTSVGQFFGPGTRLTVL.

The chain has TRBV5-1 and TRBJ2-5, with TRBD2 as a possible D gene (6 bases). Germline lookup yields CDR1 SGHRS and CDR2 YFSETQ. This CDR3 comprises 13 residues. Trimming cost V 1 base and J 3 bases, with 7 bases left between them. CDR3 nucleotide sequence: TGCGCCAGCAGCTTGTCGGGGGAAGAGACCCAGTACTTC. It codes for CASSLSGEETQYF.

The J gene is TRBJ1-4, the V gene TRBV5-1, with 7 nucleotides matching TRBD1. With 0 bases clipped from V and 5 bases from J, the junction kept 4 bases outside the gene matches. The germline V gene encodes CDR1 SGHRS and CDR2 YFSETQ. The CDR3 sequence is 15 residues long. CDR3 region: CASSLAGRGNEKLFF. The CDR3 region has the DNA TGCGCCAGCAGCTTGGCGGGCAGGGGGAATGAAAAACTGTTTTTT.

This clone was picked up a small number of times. V usage is TRBV6-1 and J usage is TRBJ1-6, with a tentative D call TRBD1 (6 bases). The germline V gene has CDR1 MNHNS and CDR2 SASEGT. V shed 6 bases and J shed 6 bases, with 18 bases lying between them. The CDR3 totals 16 residues. CDR3 DNA sequence: TGTGCCAGCAGAGAACAGGGTGGCGTTCTTAATTCACCCCTCCACTTT. Translation: CASREQGGVLNSPLHF.

V is TRBV24-1 and J is TRBJ2-3, with TRBD1 matching 9 bases. With V trimmed by 4 bases and J by 9 bases, 19 bases remained unmatched. Germline V gives CDR1 KGHDR, CDR2 SFDVKD. The CDR3 is made up of 18 amino acids. CDR3: CATSESSPGQGGLRTQYF. The CDR3 DNA reads TGTGCCACCAGTGAATCATCCCCGGGACAGGGCGGATTACGGACGCAGTATTTT.

The CDR3 here is CASSIVATNTEAFF. The CDR3 bases are TGTGCCAGTAGTATCGTAGCCACGAACACTGAAGCTTTCTTT. The V gene is TRBV19, the J gene TRBJ1-1; D remains unclear. Germline CDR1 is LNHDA and CDR2 is SQIVND (reference sequence). Trimming took off 3 bases at V and 1 base at J, with 9 bases between the two ends. This CDR3 contains 14 residues.

The chain couples TRBV18 to TRBJ2-1; 8 positions match TRBD1. The CDR3 runs 16 residues. The germline V gene has CDR1 KGHSH and CDR2 LQKENI. The junction had 8 bases not matched to a gene; V was cut back by 2 bases and J by 5 bases. The CDR3 bases are TGTGCCAGCTCACCAGGACAGGGAAATCCCCACAATGAGCAGTTCTTC. Its translation is CASSPGQGNPHNEQFF. Drawing the rest from reference TRBV18 and TRBJ2-1, the complete variable domain is NAGVMQNPRHLVRRRGQEARLRCSPMKGHSHVYWYRQLPEEGLKFMVYLQKENIIDESGMPKERFSAEFPKEGPSILRIQQVVRGDSAAYFCASSPGQGNPHNEQFFGPGTRLTVL.

The chain carries TRBV6-5 and TRBJ2-7, with 12 bases that match TRBD2. Germline V gives CDR1 MNHEY, CDR2 SVGAGI. This CDR3 comprises 16 residues. The V segment lost 4 bases and the J segment 3 bases; nucleotides outside the gene matches: 7. Here the CDR3 reads CASSLLAGGSVYEQYF. For the CDR3, the DNA is TGTGCCAGCAGTTTACTAGCGGGGGGTTCCGTCTACGAGCAGTACTTC.

The chain recombines TRBV11-3 with TRBJ2-3; 7 nucleotides line up with TRBD2. The V and J ends lost 2 bases and 3 bases, in that order; junction bases with no gene match: 8. Per germline, CDR1 SGHNT and CDR2 YENEEA. CDR3 length equals 16 residues. The CDR3 is CASSLRGAGKTDTQYF. DNA of the CDR3: TGTGCCAGCAGCTTAAGGGGAGCGGGGAAGACAGATACGCAGTATTTT.

The rearrangement links TRBV20-1 to TRBJ1-5; D is undetermined. CDR1 is DFQATT and CDR2 is SNEGSKA in the germline V gene (reference sequence). This CDR3 spans 14 amino acids. Trimming cost V 3 bases and J 5 bases, with 14 bases left between them. For the CDR3, the DNA is TGCAGTGCTAGTAGTCAACGAAGCTATCAGCCCCAGCATTTT. It encodes CSASSQRSYQPQHF.

The chain combines TRBV5-1 with TRBJ2-2; 15 bases map to TRBD2. Germline trimming cut 3 bases from V and 6 bases from J; bases unmatched to any gene: 3. This CDR3 has 16 residues. Looked up from germline, CDR1 is SGHRS and CDR2 is YFSETQ. CDR3 sequence (DNA): TGCGCCAGCAGCTCAAGGACTAGCGGGAGGGCCGGGGAGCTGTTTTTT. Translation: CASSSRTSGRAGELFF. Using reference TRBV5-1 and TRBJ2-2 for the parts outside the CDR3, the full variable domain is KAGVTQTPRYLIKTRGQQVTLSCSPISGHRSVSWYQQTPGQGLQFLFEYFSETQRNKGNFPGRFSGRQFSNSRSEMNVSTLELGDSALYLCASSSRTSGRAGELFFGEGSRLTVL.

The rearrangement links TRBV19 to TRBJ1-6; possible D gene TRBD1, 5 bases. The germline V gene encodes CDR1 LNHDA and CDR2 SQIVND (reference sequence). The CDR3 has 16 residues. Trimming stripped 10 bases from V and 0 bases from J, with 16 bases between. CDR3: CATGGAWSSYNSPLHF. CDR3 sequence (DNA): TGTGCCACCGGGGGAGCCTGGAGCTCCTATAATTCACCCCTCCACTTT.

This clone was seen only a few times. The chain combines TRBV5-1 with TRBJ2-3; 7 bases are shared with TRBD1. This CDR3 contains 15 residues. The germline V gene has CDR1 SGHRS and CDR2 YFSETQ. V trimming: 0 bases; J trimming: 3 bases; junction bases outside the gene matches: 4. The CDR3 nucleotides are TGCGCCAGCAGCTTGGACAGGGGAAGTACAGATACGCAGTATTTT. Encoded protein: CASSLDRGSTDTQYF. Variable domain in full (rest from reference TRBV5-1 and TRBJ2-3): KAGVTQTPRYLIKTRGQQVTLSCSPISGHRSVSWYQQTPGQGLQFLFEYFSETQRNKGNFPGRFSGRQFSNSRSEMNVSTLELGDSALYLCASSLDRGSTDTQYFGPGTRLTVL.

The chain employs TRBV4-2 and TRBJ2-7; maybe TRBD1 (6 bases). Trimming stripped 1 base from V and 0 bases from J, with 10 bases between. Germline V gene data show CDR1 as LGHNA and CDR2 as YNFKEQ. This CDR3 comprises 15 residues. CDR3 DNA sequence: TGTGCCAGCAGCCAAGTAAGGGGGAGCTCCTACGAGCAGTACTTC. This codes for CASSQVRGSSYEQYF.

CDR3 loop: CASSFGTAVGTEAFF. The CDR3, as DNA: TGTGCCAGCTCATTCGGCACAGCGGTCGGCACTGAAGCTTTCTTT. The chain links TRBV18 to TRBJ1-1; D remains ambiguous. Trimming pared 5 bases from V and 4 bases from J, leaving 17 bases between. The CDR3 runs to 15 residues. Germline V lookup: CDR1 KGHSH, CDR2 LQKENI.

J is TRBJ1-5 and V is TRBV7-8, with 7 bases lining up with TRBD1. Trimming at V came to 4 bases and at J to 7 bases, leaving 7 bases not matched to a gene. The germline V gene encodes CDR1 SGHVS and CDR2 FQNEAQ. There are 14 residues in the CDR3. CDR3 nucleotide sequence: TGTGCCAGCAGCTCCTTACCGGGACAGCAGCCCCAGCATTTT. Protein product: CASSSLPGQQPQHF.

This chain joins TRBV10-1 and TRBJ1-4; 9 bases are a match to TRBD1. V trimming: 6 bases; J trimming: 6 bases; junction bases outside the gene matches: 20. There are 19 residues in the CDR3. Germline V lookup: CDR1 WNHNN, CDR2 SYGVQD (reference sequence). CDR3 residues: CASRLAGTGNCGGDEKLFF. The CDR3 DNA sequence: TGCGCCAGCAGGCTAGCCGGGACAGGGAATTGCGGGGGTGATGAAAAACTGTTTTTT.

CDR3 nucleotides: TGTGCCAGCAGCCAAGTTCCAGCGGGGGGGCCAAGTCCCTACAATGAGCAGTTCTTC. Protein: CASSQVPAGGPSPYNEQFF. This chain joins TRBV3-1 (or the pseudogene TRBV3-2) and TRBJ2-1; 10 bases map to TRBD2. J gave up 2 bases and V 1 base, and 11 bases lay outside the gene matches. Germline V gene data show CDR1 as LGHDT and CDR2 as YNNKEL (reference sequence). This CDR3 comprises 19 residues.

The J gene is TRBJ1-1, the V gene TRBV27; TRBD1 agrees at 8 bases. The CDR3 has 15 residues. Unmatched junction bases numbered 10, after V lost 5 bases and J lost 5 bases. Germline CDR1 MNHEY, CDR2 SMNVEV (reference sequence). As DNA, the CDR3 is TGTGCCAGCAGTCCGCTGACAGGGGTGGGGACTGAAGCTTTCTTT. This encodes CASSPLTGVGTEAFF.

The J gene is TRBJ1-3, the V gene TRBV6-6, with TRBD1 matching 7 bases. V shed 6 bases, J shed 2 bases, and the junction held 4 bases outside the gene matches. The V gene's germline CDR1 is MNHNY and CDR2 SVGAGI (reference sequence). CDR3 size: 14 residues. The CDR3, as DNA: TGTGCCAGCAGACCTGACAGGGCTGGAAACACCATATATTTT. Translating gives CASRPDRAGNTIYF.

The V gene is TRBV6-6, the J gene TRBJ1-2, with TRBD1 identical over 7 bases. Germline assignment: CDR1 MNHNY and CDR2 SVGAGI (reference sequence). Trimming cost V 2 bases and J 2 bases; bases outside gene matches: 8. The CDR3 extends over 16 amino acids. The chain's CDR3 is CASSYHGQVTNYGYTF. The CDR3 coding sequence is TGTGCCAGCAGTTACCACGGACAGGTGACAAACTATGGCTACACCTTC.